The 9 T cell receptor beta chains below all came from one sample that was sequenced in a study of blood T cells in healthy people across ages. Through a sample-barcoded 5' primer and a J-beta primer mix, a second PCR was run for roughly 7 to 11 cycles. MiXCR, applied by TCRdb to the 5' RACE reads, yields one record per CDR3 protein. The table lists some 1.4 million distinct CDR3 sequences, approximately 38% of them singletons. Sequencing used blood. The source is a woman younger than 35 in good health.

This clonotype appeared a single time. The V and J genes are TRBV7-6 and TRBJ1-2; 8 positions match TRBD1. V was clipped by 3 bases and J by 3 bases; unmatched bases: 9. This CDR3 region has 16 residues. Germline-derived CDR1 and CDR2 are SGHVS and FNYEAQ. The DNA for the CDR3 is TGTGCCAGCAGCTTGGCCCCTGACAGGGGTCACTATGGCTACACCTTC. Amino acids: CASSLAPDRGHYGYTF.

This clonotype was observed a single time. A read error may produce the germline difference seen at one junction end. The rearrangement links TRBV20-1 to TRBJ1-3; D is ambiguous. Germline loops: CDR1 DFQATT, CDR2 SNEGSKA (reference sequence). CDR3 length: 11 residues. The CDR3 DNA follows: TGCAGTGCCAGAGAGGGAAACACCATATATTTT. Translated: CSAREGNTIYF.

This clonotype was observed a few times. V usage is TRBV29-1 and J usage is TRBJ1-2; D call uncertain. This CDR3 has 12 amino acids. The V end lost 3 bases, the J end lost 6 bases, and 11 bases lay between the germline ends. Germline CDR1 reads SQVTM; CDR2 reads ANQGSEA. The DNA of the CDR3 is TGCAGCGTTGATAAAGGATCCAATGGCTACACCTTC. It translates to CSVDKGSNGYTF.

This clonotype came up a few times. The chain has TRBV12-3 or TRBV12-4 and TRBJ2-1, with D possibly called TRBD1 or TRBD2 (5 bases each). The CDR3 extends over 17 amino acids. The V end lost 3 bases, the J end lost 4 bases, and 19 bases lay between the germline ends. The CDR3 reads CASSFRPGRIRYNEQFF. Here the CDR3 DNA reads TGTGCCAGCAGTTTTCGGCCAGGGAGAATACGATACAATGAGCAGTTCTTC.

This chain's CDR3 is CASSSLDYGTPSLAKNIQYF. In nucleotides, the CDR3 is TGTGCCAGCAGTTCGTTGGATTACGGGACTCCGTCCTTAGCCAAAAACATTCAGTACTTC. The V call is TRBV28, the J call TRBJ2-4; a weak D match, TRBD2 (6 bases). CDR1 and CDR2 from the germline V gene are MDHEN and SYDVKM. V lost 4 bases and J lost 0, with 25 bases in between. The length of the CDR3 is 20 residues.

In regard to this clonotype: A read error may produce the germline difference seen at one junction end. The chain has TRBV18 and TRBJ1-5, with D perhaps TRBD1 (6 bases). The germline gives CDR1 KGHSH, CDR2 LQKENI. This CDR3 is 19 amino acids long. The DNA for the CDR3 is TGCGCCAGCTCACCATGGTCTCCAACAGGGTGCGATAGCAATCAGCCCCAGCATTTT. Protein product: CASSPWSPTGCDSNQPQHF.

This clonotype has only one observation. The V and J genes are TRBV28 and TRBJ2-4; D remains unclear. Judging by the DNA end, TRBJ2-7 fits better; the J call may be wrong. This CDR3 spans 14 amino acids. CDR1 is MDHEN, CDR2 SYDVKM, per germline. The CDR3 here is CASSVGPKVYEQYF. CDR3 bases: TGTGCCAGCAGTGTAGGCCCGAAAGTTTACGAGCAGTACTTC.

The chain joins TRBV3-1 to TRBJ1-6; D is undetermined. V shed 0 bases and J shed 0 bases, with 15 bases lying between them. The CDR3 is made up of 19 amino acids. Germline values: CDR1 LGHDT, CDR2 YNNKEL (reference sequence). The chain's CDR3 is CASSQDRTGAGSYNSPLHF. CDR3 bases: TGTGCCAGCAGCCAAGACCGCACGGGAGCCGGCTCCTATAATTCACCCCTCCACTTT.

V is TRBV3-1 and J is TRBJ2-7; TRBD2 aligns across 12 bases. J was trimmed by 7 bases and V by 4 bases; bases with no gene match: 11. The CDR3 totals 16 residues. Germline V gives CDR1 LGHDT, CDR2 YNNKEL (reference sequence). This CDR3 is CASSRGLAGAYNEQYF. In DNA, the CDR3 is TGTGCCAGCAGCCGGGGACTAGCGGGCGCCTACAATGAGCAGTACTTC.